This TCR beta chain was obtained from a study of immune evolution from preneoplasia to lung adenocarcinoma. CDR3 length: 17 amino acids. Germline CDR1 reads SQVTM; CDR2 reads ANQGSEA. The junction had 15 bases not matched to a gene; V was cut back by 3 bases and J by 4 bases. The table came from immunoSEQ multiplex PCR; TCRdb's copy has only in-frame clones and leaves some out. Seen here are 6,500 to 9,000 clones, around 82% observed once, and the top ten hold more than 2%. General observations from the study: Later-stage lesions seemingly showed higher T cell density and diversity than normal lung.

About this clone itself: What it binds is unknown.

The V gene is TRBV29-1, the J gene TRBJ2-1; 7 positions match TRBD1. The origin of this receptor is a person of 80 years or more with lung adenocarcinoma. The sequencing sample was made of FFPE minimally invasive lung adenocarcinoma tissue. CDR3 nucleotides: TGCAGCGTTGACTTGTTGACGACAGGGAGTTCGTACAATGAGCAGTTCTTC. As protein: CSVDLLTTGSSYNEQFF.